One and the same sample provided the 17 T cell receptor beta chains below, sequenced in a study of cytomegalovirus exposure and HLA in healthy donors. With 60 Vbeta and 13 Jbeta primers, the PCR was carried out. Assay used: immunoSEQ multiplex PCR; TCRdb lists only in-frame clones, some missing. The table lists around 110,000 clones, around three quarters of them singletons. Material: PBMCs. These receptors were obtained from a woman aged 25 to 39 in good health and CMV-seronegative.

The chain carries TRBV5-6 and TRBJ1-2; a weak D match, TRBD1 (5 bases). This CDR3 is 15 amino acids long. V was clipped by 4 bases and J by 6 bases, with 19 bases between them. The germline V gene encodes CDR1 SGHDT and CDR2 YYEEEE. The CDR3 nucleotides are TGTGCCAGCAGCCTCCTATCAGGGCTAGTCGATGGCTACACCTTC. Its protein is CASSLLSGLVDGYTF.

The V call is TRBV29-1, the J call TRBJ1-2, with a possible D match to TRBD1 (6 bases). Trimming pared 4 bases from V and 6 bases from J, leaving 15 bases between. The CDR3 has 13 residues. Germline CDR1 SQVTM, CDR2 ANQGSEA. The CDR3 DNA follows: TGCAGCGTTGGAGAAATACAGGGTGATGGCTACACCTTC. This gives the protein CSVGEIQGDGYTF.

The chain recombines TRBV19 with TRBJ1-2, with TRBD1 matching 11 bases. With 5 bases clipped from V and 5 bases from J, the junction kept 7 bases outside the gene matches. CDR3 length: 15 residues. Germline values: CDR1 LNHDA, CDR2 SQIVND (reference sequence). CDR3 DNA sequence: TGTGCCAGTAGTTCAGAGGGACAGGGGGTATATGGCTACACCTTC. This gives the protein CASSSEGQGVYGYTF. Based on the CDR3 plus reference TRBV19 and TRBJ1-2, the full variable domain is DGGITQSPKYLFRKEGQNVTLSCEQNLNHDAMYWYRQDPGQGLRLIYYSQIVNDFQKGDIAEGYSVSREKKESFPLTVTSAQKNPTAFYLCASSSEGQGVYGYTFGSGTRLTVV.

This clone occurred a few times. The chain combines TRBV27 with TRBJ2-1; 10 bases agree with TRBD2. V shed 5 bases and J 7 bases; nucleotides not matched to a gene: 8. CDR1 and CDR2 from the germline V gene are MNHEY and SMNVEV (reference sequence). The CDR3 spans 15 residues. DNA of the CDR3: TGTGCCAGCAGTATACTAGCGGGGTTGGGAAATGAGCAGTTCTTC. This translates into CASSILAGLGNEQFF.

In its sample, this clone was seen a few times. V gene TRBV19 combines with J gene TRBJ1-3; maybe TRBD1 (5 bases). Germline CDR1 LNHDA, CDR2 SQIVND (reference sequence). The CDR3 has 16 amino acids. V was pared by 6 bases and J by 0 bases, with 15 bases between. CDR3 sequence: CASSDRSFPSGNTIYF. The CDR3 DNA follows: TGTGCCAGTAGCGACAGAAGTTTTCCCTCTGGAAACACCATATATTTT.

This chain links TRBV4-1 with TRBJ2-3; 8 bases line up with TRBD2. Germline V lookup: CDR1 MGHRA, CDR2 YSYEKL. The CDR3 loop spans 14 amino acids. After removal of 3 bases from V and 1 base from J, the junction contained 0 bases not matched to a gene. CDR3 protein: CASSHSGGTDTQYF. The CDR3 region has the DNA TGCGCCAGCAGCCATAGCGGGGGCACAGATACGCAGTATTTT.

V usage is TRBV27 and J usage is TRBJ1-1; 8 bases are shared with TRBD1. The CDR3 is 16 residues long. Trimming took 6 bases from V and 1 from J; bases not matched to a gene: 10. Germline assignment: CDR1 MNHEY and CDR2 SMNVEV (reference sequence). This CDR3 is CASSTPPGGTNTEAFF. For the CDR3, the DNA is TGTGCCAGCAGCACCCCGCCAGGGGGCACGAACACTGAAGCTTTCTTT.

The gene calls are TRBV9 and TRBJ1-5; D possibly corresponds to TRBD1 (6 bases). Germline CDR1 SGDLS, CDR2 YYNGEE. The CDR3 has 15 amino acids. With 0 bases removed from V and 4 bases from J, the gap between germline ends came to 11 bases. The CDR3 DNA sequence: TGTGCCAGCAGCGTAGACCCCCAGGGGAATCAGCCCCAGCATTTT. It is translated as CASSVDPQGNQPQHF.

The chain employs TRBV2 and TRBJ2-3; 10 bases map to TRBD1. The germline V gene has CDR1 SNHLY and CDR2 FYNNEI. V lost 4 bases and J lost 11; bases outside the gene matches: 21. The CDR3 consists of 18 residues. DNA for the CDR3: TGTGCCAGCAGTGTAGAACGGGACAGGGGTTCCCGAGGAGGTGGGCAGTATTTT. This encodes CASSVERDRGSRGGGQYF.

The rearrangement links TRBV18 to TRBJ1-1, with a possible D match to TRBD1 (5 bases). Germline lookup yields CDR1 KGHSH and CDR2 LQKENI. Between the trimmed V and J ends, which lost 1 base and 1 base, there was a span of 10 bases. The length of the CDR3 is 15 residues. CDR3 in amino acids: CASSPQGQENTEAFF. For the CDR3, the DNA is TGTGCCAGCTCACCACAGGGGCAGGAGAACACTGAAGCTTTCTTT.

V gene TRBV9 combines with J gene TRBJ1-2; TRBD1 aligns across 10 bases. This CDR3 comprises 14 residues. Germline lookup yields CDR1 SGDLS and CDR2 YYNGEE. Losses at the gene ends were 3 bases for V and 9 bases for J; bases not matched to a gene: 8. The CDR3 coding sequence is TGTGCCAGCAGCGCCGCCGGGACAGGGGTGAGCTACACCTTC. Its protein is CASSAAGTGVSYTF. The full variable domain, rest sourced from reference TRBV9 and TRBJ1-2, is DSGVTQTPKHLITATGQRVTLRCSPRSGDLSVYWYQQSLDQGLQFLIQYYNGEERAKGNILERFSAQQFPDLHSELNLSSLELGDSALYFCASSAAGTGVSYTFGSGTRLTVV.

The chain carries TRBV30 and TRBJ2-5; no firm D call. The J call is in doubt because the DNA end fits TRBJ2-7 better. Germline CDR1 and CDR2: GTSNPN and SVGIG (reference sequence). The CDR3 is made up of 12 amino acids. The CDR3 nucleotides read TGTGCCTGGAGTGTGGGCTCCTACGAGCAGTACTTC. This translates into CAWSVGSYEQYF.

The V and J genes are TRBV10-2 and TRBJ1-2; the match to TRBD1 covers 9 bases. The CDR3 has 13 residues. The germline V gene encodes CDR1 WSHSY and CDR2 SAAADI. With V trimmed by 7 bases and J by 8 bases, 8 bases remained unmatched. The CDR3 spells CASTDRGLRGYTF. The CDR3 coding sequence is TGCGCCAGCACTGACAGGGGGTTAAGGGGCTACACCTTC.

This clone occurred a few times. The rearrangement joins TRBV5-1 to TRBJ1-2; weak D call: TRBD1 (5 bases). Germline V CDR1 and CDR2: SGHRS, YFSETQ. The CDR3 has 15 residues. V lost 3 bases and J lost 4, with 16 bases in between. DNA for the CDR3: TGCGCCAGCAGCTCTCCAGGGTCGGATGTCTATGGCTACACCTTC. Translated, it gives CASSSPGSDVYGYTF.

This clone was counted only a few times. The rearrangement links TRBV30 to TRBJ1-1; possibly TRBD1 for D (6 bases). V was clipped by 0 bases and J by 4 bases, with 21 bases between them. Germline CDR1 is GTSNPN and CDR2 is SVGIG (reference sequence). This CDR3 comprises 17 residues. As DNA, the CDR3 is TGTGCCTGGAGTGTACCCATAACAGGGCAGGGCAGCACTGAAGCTTTCTTT. Its translation: CAWSVPITGQGSTEAFF.

This clone was seen once. V and J are TRBV6-5 and TRBJ2-1, with 11 positions matching TRBD2. V lost 7 bases to trimming and J lost 3 bases; unmatched junction nucleotides: 5. The length of the CDR3 is 15 residues. Germline V gene sequence: CDR1 MNHEY, CDR2 SVGAGI. The CDR3 DNA sequence: TGTGCCAGCAAAACCGGGACTAGCGGCTACAATGAGCAGTTCTTC. Its protein is CASKTGTSGYNEQFF.

The chain combines TRBV6-5 with TRBJ1-2; perhaps TRBD1 as D (5 bases). CDR3 size: 12 residues. Between the trimmed V and J ends, which lost 5 bases and 8 bases, there was a span of 12 bases. CDR1 MNHEY and CDR2 SVGAGI come from the germline V gene. CDR3 DNA sequence: TGTGCCAGCAGTAGTCAGGGATACGGCTACACCTTC. It specifies CASSSQGYGYTF.